The 7 T cell receptor beta chains below were found in one sample sequenced in a study of blood T cells in healthy people across ages. The second PCR ran roughly 6 to 11 cycles with a sample-barcoded 5' primer and J-beta primers. From the 5' RACE reads, TCRdb called clonotypes with MiXCR, one entry per CDR3 protein. Of some 790,000 distinct CDR3 sequences listed, around 26% are singletons. Sequencing was performed on blood. The source is an elderly woman in good health.

The chain carries TRBV9 and TRBJ1-3; D remains ambiguous. The CDR3 covers 16 residues. Germline lookup yields CDR1 SGDLS and CDR2 YYNGEE. V was clipped by 2 bases and J by 0 bases, with 12 bases between them. The CDR3: CASSVTTGSSGNTIYF. The CDR3 DNA reads TGTGCCAGCAGCGTCACGACGGGAAGCTCTGGAAACACCATATATTTT. The complete variable domain, with remaining parts taken from reference TRBV9 and TRBJ1-3, reads DSGVTQTPKHLITATGQRVTLRCSPRSGDLSVYWYQQSLDQGLQFLIQYYNGEERAKGNILERFSAQQFPDLHSELNLSSLELGDSALYFCASSVTTGSSGNTIYFGEGSWLTVV.

This clonotype was counted ten times or more. V and J are TRBV20-1 and TRBJ2-1, with unresolved D. The V and J ends lost 0 bases and 0 bases respectively, with 12 bases between them. Per the germline V gene, CDR1 is DFQATT and CDR2 is SNEGSKA (reference sequence). This CDR3 has 16 amino acids. The CDR3 loop is CSARDLAPSSYNEQFF. The CDR3 region has the DNA TGCAGTGCTAGAGATCTGGCTCCGAGCTCCTACAATGAGCAGTTCTTC.

Many counts were recorded for this clonotype. The chain couples TRBV7-2 to TRBJ2-1; 9 bases are shared with TRBD2. Trimming took 3 bases from V and 6 from J; bases not matched to a gene: 6. Looked up from germline, CDR1 is SGHTA and CDR2 is FQGNSA. This CDR3 comprises 15 residues. The CDR3 protein is CASSFGGGAGNEQFF. CDR3 coding DNA: TGTGCCAGCAGCTTCGGCGGGGGGGCGGGCAATGAGCAGTTCTTC.

This clonotype was counted many times. The rearrangement links TRBV6-1 to TRBJ2-5; tentative D call: TRBD2 (5 bases). Germline CDR1 is MNHNS and CDR2 is SASEGT. The CDR3 is made up of 13 amino acids. The ends were cut back, 5 bases at V and 5 bases at J, with 12 bases in the middle. The CDR3 DNA is TGTGCCAGCAGTACTTCTCCGGGGGAGACCCAGTACTTC. It specifies CASSTSPGETQYF.

This clonotype has more than one count but fewer than ten. The chain carries TRBV18 and TRBJ2-3; TRBD2 matches at 12 bases. After removal of 4 bases from V and 1 base from J, the junction contained 6 bases not matched to a gene. The CDR3 has 17 amino acids. Germline CDR1 and CDR2: KGHSH and LQKENI. For the CDR3, the DNA is TGTGCCAGCTCACGAAAGCGACTAGCGGGAGGCACAGATACGCAGTATTTT. It is translated as CASSRKRLAGGTDTQYF.

This clonotype has a count of ten or more. DNA for the CDR3: TGTGCCAGCAGACCCAGGGGGGCATACCAAGAGACCCAGTACTTC. Protein product: CASRPRGAYQETQYF. The genes are TRBV6-5 and TRBJ2-5, with D possibly being TRBD1 (7 bases). This CDR3 comprises 15 residues. Germline loops: CDR1 MNHEY, CDR2 SVGAGI. V lost 6 bases and J 0 bases, leaving 14 bases between the germline ends.

The V and J genes are TRBV7-2 and TRBJ1-1; 7 bases are a match to TRBD1. This CDR3 spans 15 amino acids. CDR1 is SGHTA and CDR2 is FQGNSA in the germline V gene. V gave up 4 bases and J gave up 0 bases; unmatched junction bases: 5. The CDR3 region is CASSSQGQLNTEAFF. In DNA form, the CDR3 reads TGTGCCAGCAGCTCACAGGGACAGTTGAACACTGAAGCTTTCTTT.